This TCR beta chain comes out of a study of neurological immune-mediated disorders. Findings and limits, study-wide: Across subjects, no CDR3 amino acid sequence appeared in expanded clones of more than one subject, a finding that suggested private repertoires in all groups.

In every sequencing run, more than 170 million TCR-beta sequences were generated from 15-18 subjects. MiXCR, applied by TCRdb to the 5' RACE reads, yields one record per CDR3 protein. The sample has 52,000 or so distinct CDR3 sequences, over 3.5% seen once. There are 14 residues in the CDR3. Germline V gene sequence: CDR1 SGHDN, CDR2 FVKESK. Trimming pared 1 base from V and 8 bases from J, leaving 14 bases between. This clonotype has ten or more counts. The antigen is undetermined. The chain recombines TRBV14 with TRBJ1-2, with D perhaps TRBD1 (6 bases). Sequencing was carried out using CD4+ T cells from blood. The receptor was derived from a woman aged 40 to 50 with multiple sclerosis. The CDR3 region is CASSQVVRGGGYTF. The CDR3 nucleotides are TGTGCCAGCAGCCAAGTCGTCAGGGGAGGAGGCTACACCTTC.